These 5 T cell receptor beta chains were sequenced from one sample in a study of blood T cell repertoires in COVID-19. The data were produced by immunoSEQ multiplex PCR, yet TCRdb's version contains in-frame clones alone and is incomplete. The table records fewer than 200,000 clones, 70% to 90% of them present only once. Sequencing input: peripheral blood. These receptors were taken from a man aged 40-49 years with active or convalescent COVID-19.

This clone was seen just once. The chain links TRBV11-3 to TRBJ2-2; 7 bases agree with TRBD1. The CDR3 has 16 residues. After removal of 4 bases from V and 4 bases from J, the junction contained 9 bases not matched to a gene. The germline V gene encodes CDR1 SGHNT and CDR2 YENEEA. CDR3: CASSYVLQGPTGELFF. CDR3 DNA: TGTGCCAGCAGCTATGTCCTACAGGGGCCCACCGGGGAGCTGTTTTTT.

As to this clone: A single base separates this from a much larger clone, so it may be a read error. Other DNA sequences in this sample translate to the same CDR3. The rearrangement uses TRBV7-8 and TRBJ1-1, with D possibly matching TRBD1 (6 bases). The CDR3 totals 17 residues. V was shortened by 3 bases and J by 2 bases, with 19 bases between the two germline ends. The germline CDR1 and CDR2 sequences are SGHVS and FQNEAQ. Here the CDR3 reads CASSFPGEGDGNTEAFF. For the CDR3, the DNA is TGTGCCAGCAGCTTCCCGGGGGAGGGGGACGGAAACACTGAAGCTTTCTTT.

CDR3 sequence (DNA): TGTGCCAGCAGCTTAGCCGCTTACAGCGGGGGGACCGAGCAGTACTTC. Its translation: CASSLAAYSGGTEQYF. The J gene is TRBJ2-7, the V gene TRBV7-9; 9 bases line up with TRBD2. The germline CDR1 and CDR2 sequences are SEHNR and FQNEAQ (reference sequence). Losses at the gene ends were 0 bases for V and 6 bases for J; bases not matched to a gene: 9. There are 16 residues in the CDR3.

This clone was found many times. The V call is TRBV20-1, the J call TRBJ1-2, with 10 bases that match TRBD1. The ends lost 6 bases at V and 6 bases at J; junction bases unmatched: 7. CDR1 and CDR2 from the germline V gene are DFQATT and SNEGSKA (reference sequence). This CDR3 has 13 residues. CDR3 amino acids: CSASDRGPNGYTF. The CDR3 region has the DNA TGCAGTGCGAGTGACAGGGGGCCGAATGGCTACACCTTC.

The V call is TRBV5-1, the J call TRBJ2-2; weak D call: TRBD1 (5 bases). V shed 4 bases and J shed 4 bases, with 14 bases lying between them. Germline V gene lookup returns CDR1 SGHRS and CDR2 YFSETQ. The CDR3 has 15 amino acids. CDR3 sequence reads: CASSVEQGSTGELFF. The CDR3 DNA reads as TGCGCCAGCAGCGTGGAGCAGGGCTCCACCGGGGAGCTGTTTTTT.